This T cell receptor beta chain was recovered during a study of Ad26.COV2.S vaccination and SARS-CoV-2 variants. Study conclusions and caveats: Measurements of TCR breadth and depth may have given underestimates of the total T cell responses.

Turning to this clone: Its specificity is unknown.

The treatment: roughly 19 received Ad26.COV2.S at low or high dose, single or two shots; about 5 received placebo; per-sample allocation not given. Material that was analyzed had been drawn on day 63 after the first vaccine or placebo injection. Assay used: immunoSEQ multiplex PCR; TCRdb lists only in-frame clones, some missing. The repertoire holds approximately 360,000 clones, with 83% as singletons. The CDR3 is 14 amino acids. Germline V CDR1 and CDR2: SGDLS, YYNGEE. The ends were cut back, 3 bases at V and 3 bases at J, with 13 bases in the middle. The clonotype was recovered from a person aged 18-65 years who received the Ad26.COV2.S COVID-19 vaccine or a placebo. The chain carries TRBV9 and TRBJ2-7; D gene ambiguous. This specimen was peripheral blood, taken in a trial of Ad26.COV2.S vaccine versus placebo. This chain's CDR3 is CASSADEKDYEQYF. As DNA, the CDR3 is TGTGCCAGCAGCGCCGATGAGAAGGACTACGAGCAGTACTTC. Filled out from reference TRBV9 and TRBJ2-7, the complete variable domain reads DSGVTQTPKHLITATGQRVTLRCSPRSGDLSVYWYQQSLDQGLQFLIQYYNGEERAKGNILERFSAQQFPDLHSELNLSSLELGDSALYFCASSADEKDYEQYFGPGTRLTVT.